Presented here are 32 T cell receptor beta chains from one specimen sequenced in a study of T cell responses to AZD1222 COVID-19 vaccine. Clones were sequenced by immunoSEQ multiplex PCR, and TCRdb holds only the in-frame ones, with some missing. The data show about 140,000 clones, around 90% seen once. The source was peripheral blood, collected on day 0 of AZD1222 vaccination. The source is an adult in good health.

V gene TRBV19 combines with J gene TRBJ1-5; a weak D match, TRBD1 (5 bases). Germline V lookup: CDR1 LNHDA, CDR2 SQIVND (reference sequence). V shed 1 base and J shed 3 bases, with 13 bases lying between them. The CDR3 loop spans 16 amino acids. CDR3 in amino acids: CASSIVEGTINQPQHF. The CDR3 DNA reads TGTGCCAGTAGTATAGTAGAAGGGACTATCAATCAGCCCCAGCATTTT.

This clone appeared a few times. V gene TRBV28 combines with J gene TRBJ1-5; D call uncertain. Trimming cost V 3 bases and J 7 bases, with 16 bases left between them. The CDR3 sequence is 15 residues long. CDR1 MDHEN and CDR2 SYDVKM come from the germline V gene. This chain's CDR3 is CASSLVIVTSQPQHF. CDR3 DNA: TGTGCCAGCAGTTTGGTGATAGTAACGTCCCAGCCCCAGCATTTT.

The gene calls are TRBV6-2 or TRBV6-3 and TRBJ2-1; possible D gene TRBD1, 7 bases. Trimming pared 6 bases from V and 3 bases from J, leaving 24 bases between. CDR1 and CDR2 (germline): MNHEY, SVGEGT. The CDR3 extends over 18 amino acids. The CDR3 sequence is CASSLPGGKRLLYNEQFF. The CDR3 DNA reads as TGTGCCAGCAGCCTCCCAGGGGGGAAACGCCTTCTCTACAATGAGCAGTTCTTC.

J is TRBJ2-7 and V is TRBV18; tentatively, D is TRBD1 or TRBD2 (5 bases each). The CDR3 is 15 amino acids. The V end lost 2 bases, the J end lost 2 bases, and 13 bases lay between the germline ends. Germline V gene sequence: CDR1 KGHSH, CDR2 LQKENI. The CDR3 DNA sequence: TGTGCCAGCTCACCAACCAACTCGGGGCCCTACGAGCAGTACTTC. It translates to CASSPTNSGPYEQYF.

The chain has TRBV4-2 and TRBJ2-5; D uncertain. The V and J ends lost 4 bases and 2 bases respectively, with 11 bases between them. The germline gives CDR1 LGHNA, CDR2 YNFKEQ. The CDR3 extends over 14 amino acids. CDR3 residues: CASSPGEAQETQYF. The CDR3, as DNA: TGTGCCAGCAGCCCCGGTGAGGCACAAGAGACCCAGTACTTC.

V and J are TRBV4-1 and TRBJ2-7; D unclear. Germline assignment: CDR1 MGHRA and CDR2 YSYEKL. Trimming pared 3 bases from V and 4 bases from J, leaving 10 bases between. This CDR3 region has 13 residues. Here the CDR3 DNA reads TGCGCCAGCAGCCAGACCAGCATTTACGAGCAGTACTTC. As protein: CASSQTSIYEQYF.

The chain recombines TRBV7-2 with TRBJ2-2, with 9 bases that match TRBD1. The CDR3 is 18 amino acids. The V gene end was trimmed by 4 bases and the J gene end by 6 bases; junction bases not matched to a gene: 15. Germline values: CDR1 SGHTA, CDR2 FQGNSA. The CDR3 loop reads CASSSFYPGTGSSGELFF. DNA for the CDR3: TGTGCCAGCAGCTCGTTCTACCCCGGGACAGGGTCTTCCGGGGAGCTGTTTTTT.

The chain links TRBV18 to TRBJ1-1; 7 nucleotides line up with TRBD1. This CDR3 has 19 amino acids. J lost 1 base, V lost 4 bases, and 18 bases had no gene match. Looked up from germline, CDR1 is KGHSH and CDR2 is LQKENI. The CDR3 loop is CASSLQYTKQGFRNTEAFF. In nucleotides, the CDR3 is TGTGCCAGCTCACTACAATACACTAAACAGGGGTTCAGGAACACTGAAGCTTTCTTT.

This clone was detected only once. This chain's CDR3 is CASSLSNRGWYEQYF. DNA for the CDR3: TGTGCCAGCAGTTTATCAAACAGGGGTTGGTACGAGCAGTACTTC. The rearrangement links TRBV27 to TRBJ2-7; 7 nucleotides agree with TRBD1. Germline V gene lookup returns CDR1 MNHEY and CDR2 SMNVEV (reference sequence). The ends lost 0 bases at V and 4 bases at J; junction bases unmatched: 6. The CDR3 is 15 amino acids.

The rearrangement joins TRBV18 to TRBJ1-2; D uncertain. Trimming took 6 bases from V and 1 from J, leaving 18 bases between them. In germline, CDR1 is KGHSH, CDR2 LQKENI. The CDR3 sequence is 16 residues long. The CDR3 region has the DNA TGTGCCAGCTCCCTCACCGAAGACGGACTTAACTATGGCTACACCTTC. It is translated as CASSLTEDGLNYGYTF. Using reference TRBV18 and TRBJ1-2 for the parts outside the CDR3, the full variable domain is NAGVMQNPRHLVRRRGQEARLRCSPMKGHSHVYWYRQLPEEGLKFMVYLQKENIIDESGMPKERFSAEFPKEGPSILRIQQVVRGDSAAYFCASSLTEDGLNYGYTFGSGTRLTVV.

In this sample, this clone turned up a few times. This sequence joins TRBV20-1 and TRBJ1-1; tentatively, D is TRBD1 (6 bases). The CDR3 covers 13 residues. Trimming took off 3 bases at V and 1 base at J, with 9 bases between the two ends. Germline V gives CDR1 DFQATT, CDR2 SNEGSKA (reference sequence). The CDR3 reads CSASNRANTEAFF. The CDR3 region has the DNA TGCAGTGCTAGTAACAGGGCGAACACTGAAGCTTTCTTT.

This clone was recorded only once. The chain uses TRBV19 and TRBJ1-5; 10 positions agree with TRBD1. The CDR3 totals 13 residues. After removal of 7 bases from V and 6 bases from J, the junction contained 3 bases not matched to a gene. The germline V gene encodes CDR1 LNHDA and CDR2 SQIVND (reference sequence). DNA for the CDR3: TGTGCCAGTAAGGGGACAGGGGTTCAGCCCCAGCATTTT. Its protein product is CASKGTGVQPQHF.

This rearrangement joins TRBV5-4 to TRBJ2-4, with TRBD2 matching 8 bases. Per the germline V gene, CDR1 is SGHNT and CDR2 is YYREEE (reference sequence). Trimming removed 2 bases from V and 1 base from J; junction bases left unmatched: 14. The length of the CDR3 is 19 residues. CDR3 coding DNA: TGTGCCAGCAGCTTCCTCCCGGGGGCGGGGGGCCGGGCCAAAAACATTCAGTACTTC. It yields the protein CASSFLPGAGGRAKNIQYF.

The chain recombines TRBV27 with TRBJ1-2; TRBD1 might be the D (6 bases). Per germline, CDR1 MNHEY and CDR2 SMNVEV (reference sequence). This CDR3 has 14 residues. Deletions cut 5 bases from V and 1 base from J, with 11 bases between. CDR3 in DNA: TGTGCCAGCAGTCCGGACAGTTTTAACTATGGCTACACCTTC. This codes for CASSPDSFNYGYTF.

The J gene is TRBJ1-3, the V gene TRBV16; D not certain. The CDR3 covers 17 residues. The germline CDR1 and CDR2 sequences are KGHSY and FQNENV. Trimming stripped 2 bases from V and 0 bases from J, with 14 bases between. The DNA for the CDR3 is TGTGCCAGCAGCCAAATGGACCCCATAGCCTCTGGAAACACCATATATTTT. It yields the protein CASSQMDPIASGNTIYF.

This chain joins TRBV6-2 or TRBV6-3 and TRBJ2-1, with 7 bases that match TRBD2. The CDR3 runs 16 residues. Trimming at V came to 2 bases and at J to 6 bases, leaving 10 bases not matched to a gene. CDR1 MNHEY and CDR2 SVGEGT come from the germline V gene. The CDR3 DNA is TGTGCCAGCAGTTACCGTCCCCAAGCGGGACCCAATGAGCAGTTCTTC. Amino acid sequence: CASSYRPQAGPNEQFF.

This clone was counted a single time. V is TRBV4-2 and J is TRBJ1-2; 8 nucleotides line up with TRBD1. The V gene's germline CDR1 is LGHNA and CDR2 YNFKEQ. CDR3 length: 16 amino acids. After removal of 1 base from V and 4 bases from J, the junction contained 8 bases not matched to a gene. The CDR3 is CASSQAGTGAPYGYTF. For the CDR3, the DNA is TGTGCCAGCAGCCAAGCTGGGACAGGTGCCCCCTATGGCTACACCTTC.

The chain employs TRBV7-2 and TRBJ1-2, with D tentatively TRBD1 (6 bases). The CDR3 sequence is 15 residues long. The ends were cut back, 2 bases at V and 5 bases at J, with 15 bases in the middle. The germline gives CDR1 SGHTA, CDR2 FQGNSA. CDR3 coding DNA: TGTGCCAGCAGCTTAACAGGGCCGACATCATATGGCTACACCTTC. Amino acids: CASSLTGPTSYGYTF.

The chain is built from TRBV18 and TRBJ2-2, with D possibly matching TRBD1 (5 bases). Germline-derived CDR1 and CDR2 are KGHSH and LQKENI. This CDR3 comprises 18 residues. V was shortened by 3 bases and J by 6 bases, with 23 bases between the two germline ends. This chain's CDR3 is CASSPYPIQGGNSGELFF. Written as DNA, the CDR3 is TGTGCCAGCTCACCGTACCCCATCCAGGGTGGTAACTCCGGGGAGCTGTTTTTT.

V usage is TRBV27 and J usage is TRBJ1-3; no clear D. The germline V gene has CDR1 MNHEY and CDR2 SMNVEV (reference sequence). V gave up 5 bases and J gave up 0 bases, with 8 bases separating them. This CDR3 region has 14 residues. CDR3 protein: CASSIGVSGNTIYF. The CDR3 nucleotides read TGTGCCAGCAGTATTGGCGTCTCTGGAAACACCATATATTTT.

The chain is built from TRBV27 and TRBJ1-2, with TRBD1 matching 10 bases. V lost 5 bases, J lost 4 bases, and 1 base stayed unmatched. Germline CDR1 reads MNHEY; CDR2 reads SMNVEV (reference sequence). This CDR3 has 13 residues. The CDR3 nucleotides are TGTGCCAGCAGTAGGGACAGGGGCTATGGCTACACCTTC. This translates into CASSRDRGYGYTF.

This chain connects TRBV7-9 to TRBJ1-5, with a possible D match to TRBD1 (5 bases). V gave up 1 base and J gave up 1 base, with 17 bases separating them. In germline, CDR1 is SEHNR, CDR2 FQNEAQ (reference sequence). The CDR3 spans 18 residues. In DNA form, the CDR3 reads TGTGCCAGCAGCTTAGTTATGGCAGGGTTTGCGAGCAATCAGCCCCAGCATTTT. Amino acids: CASSLVMAGFASNQPQHF.

There are many counts of this clone. V is TRBV28 and J is TRBJ1-6; the match to TRBD1 covers 9 bases. Germline assignment: CDR1 MDHEN and CDR2 SYDVKM. The CDR3 is 15 residues long. V was clipped by 6 bases and J by 7 bases; unmatched bases: 7. DNA for the CDR3: TGTGCCAGCAGCCGGACAGGGGACGGAAATTCACCCCTCCACTTT. This codes for CASSRTGDGNSPLHF.

This clone was seen once. The chain combines TRBV5-1 with TRBJ2-3; D remains unclear. The CDR3 totals 13 residues. The V and J ends lost 3 bases and 6 bases respectively, with 11 bases between them. Germline V CDR1 and CDR2: SGHRS, YFSETQ. The CDR3 here is CASSSGPSDTQYF. CDR3 coding DNA: TGCGCCAGCAGCTCCGGGCCCTCGGATACGCAGTATTTT.

The chain carries TRBV4-1 and TRBJ2-7; D remains ambiguous. Germline CDR1 is MGHRA and CDR2 is YSYEKL. Trimming cost V 0 bases and J 5 bases, with 8 bases left between them. The CDR3 contains 13 residues. The CDR3 bases are TGCGCCAGCAGCCAAGATCCGGGTAACGAGCAGTACTTC. It is translated as CASSQDPGNEQYF.

This chain uses TRBV7-2 with TRBJ2-7; TRBD2 aligns across 11 bases. The CDR3 consists of 17 residues. V dropped 4 bases and J dropped 6; count of bases not matched to a gene: 14. CDR1 and CDR2 from the germline V gene are SGHTA and FQGNSA. The CDR3 spells CASSSPPTSGSTSEQYF. The DNA of the CDR3 is TGTGCCAGCAGCTCCCCTCCTACTAGCGGGAGTACGAGCGAGCAGTACTTC.

The gene calls are TRBV12-3 or TRBV12-4 and TRBJ1-1; a weak D match, TRBD1 (5 bases). CDR3 size: 13 residues. Deletions cut 3 bases from V and 5 bases from J, with 10 bases between. CDR3 sequence: CASSFRAGTEAFF. The CDR3 DNA reads as TGTGCCAGCAGTTTTCGGGCAGGGACTGAAGCTTTCTTT.

CDR3 nucleotides: TGTGCCAGCAGTATAAGCGGGAGGGCCAGGGGCGAGCAGTTCTTC. This codes for CASSISGRARGEQFF. The rearrangement links TRBV2 to TRBJ2-1; 10 positions match TRBD2. From germline, CDR1 is SNHLY and CDR2 FYNNEI. The CDR3 extends over 15 amino acids. With V trimmed by 5 bases and J by 10 bases, 11 bases remained unmatched.

The chain links TRBV5-5 to TRBJ2-7, with D hard to call. V was cut by 1 base and J by 3 bases, with 14 bases left in between. This CDR3 is 15 amino acids long. CDR1 and CDR2 from the germline V gene are SGHKS and YYEKEE (reference sequence). This chain's CDR3 is CASSLFPQSNYEQYF. The CDR3 DNA reads as TGTGCCAGCAGCTTGTTTCCCCAGTCTAACTACGAGCAGTACTTC.

This chain uses TRBV12-2 with TRBJ2-7; the table assigns TRBD2, which was not confirmed against the DNA. TRBV12-2 is a pseudogene segment. CDR3 size: 19 residues. CDR3 nucleotide sequence: TGTGCAAGTCGCTTAAACCCCCATAAACCTAGCGGGGTAGACTACGAGCAGTACTTC. This sequence encodes CASRLNPHKPSGVDYEQYF.

The rearrangement uses TRBV15 and TRBJ2-6; 7 bases are a match to TRBD1. With 3 bases clipped from V and 0 bases from J, the junction kept 8 bases outside the gene matches. The CDR3 consists of 18 residues. Germline V CDR1 and CDR2: LNHNV, YYDKDF (reference sequence). CDR3 sequence reads: CATSRADRVGSGANVLTF. The CDR3 DNA reads as TGTGCCACCAGCAGGGCCGACAGGGTGGGCTCTGGGGCCAACGTCCTGACTTTC.

The rearrangement links TRBV9 to TRBJ2-2; 8 bases align to TRBD2. The V segment lost 2 bases and the J segment 6 bases; nucleotides outside the gene matches: 6. Germline V gene sequence: CDR1 SGDLS, CDR2 YYNGEE. CDR3 size: 15 residues. CDR3 protein: CASSVGAGVSGELFF. The DNA of the CDR3 is TGTGCCAGCAGCGTGGGAGCGGGAGTTTCCGGGGAGCTGTTTTTT.